These 26 T cell receptor beta chains originate from one sample sequenced in a study of cytomegalovirus exposure and HLA in healthy donors. The primer mix had 60 Vbeta and 13 Jbeta primers. Measured with immunoSEQ multiplex PCR; TCRdb has only the in-frame clones, and not every one. The data contain over 150,000 clones, 65% to 85% of them seen just once; the ten biggest clones take up roughly 0.098%. The sequenced material came from PBMCs. Receptor source: a boy under 10 years old in good health and CMV-seronegative.

This chain links TRBV9 with TRBJ2-3; 7 bases are shared with TRBD1. Per germline, CDR1 SGDLS and CDR2 YYNGEE. The CDR3 is made up of 16 amino acids. With 0 bases clipped from V and 5 bases from J, the junction kept 9 bases outside the gene matches. The CDR3 sequence is CASSVGSTGQGDTQYF. The CDR3 DNA reads as TGTGCCAGCAGCGTAGGTTCGACAGGGCAAGGAGATACGCAGTATTTT.

The CDR3 sequence is CAWSVGGGQWNEQFF. The DNA for the CDR3 is TGTGCCTGGAGTGTTGGGGGGGGCCAGTGGAATGAGCAGTTCTTC. The chain has TRBV30 and TRBJ2-1; D is possibly TRBD2 (7 bases). The germline V gene encodes CDR1 GTSNPN and CDR2 SVGIG (reference sequence). The V end lost 0 bases, the J end lost 7 bases, and 16 bases lay between the germline ends. CDR3 size: 15 residues. The complete variable domain, with remaining parts taken from reference TRBV30 and TRBJ2-1, reads SQTIHQWPATLVQPVGSPLSLECTVEGTSNPNLYWYRQAAGRGLQLLFYSVGIGQISSEVPQNLSASRPQDRQFILSSKKLLLSDSGFYLCAWSVGGGQWNEQFFGPGTRLTVL.

This clone was recorded once. The CDR3 coding sequence is TGCGCCAGCAGCAAAAGTCCCCCTCGGGACAGCACCATGATGGAGCAGTTCTTC. Protein sequence: CASSKSPPRDSTMMEQFF. This rearrangement joins TRBV5-1 to TRBJ2-1; 7 nucleotides line up with TRBD1. J lost 10 bases, V lost 4 bases, and 23 bases had no gene match. This CDR3 has 18 amino acids. Germline V gene sequence: CDR1 SGHRS, CDR2 YFSETQ.

This clone has more than one count but fewer than ten. The rearrangement links TRBV4-1 to TRBJ1-4; a weak D match, TRBD1 (6 bases). The CDR3 contains 15 residues. V was clipped by 4 bases and J by 8 bases, with 17 bases between them. The germline gives CDR1 MGHRA, CDR2 YSYEKL. The CDR3 nucleotides read TGCGCCAGCAGCCTCACAGGGCTGGCTGAGGAAAAACTGTTTTTT. Its translation is CASSLTGLAEEKLFF.

The chain carries TRBV7-9 and TRBJ1-2; D is uncertain. V was shortened by 5 bases and J by 4 bases, with 26 bases between the two germline ends. CDR1 and CDR2 from the germline V gene are SEHNR and FQNEAQ (reference sequence). The CDR3 loop spans 18 amino acids. The CDR3, as DNA: TGTGCCAGCAGCCTCTCAAGTCGTGGATCGTTGGGCCTCTATGGCTACACCTTC. As protein: CASSLSSRGSLGLYGYTF.

The chain combines TRBV6-6 with TRBJ2-7; 12 bases match TRBD2. This CDR3 contains 15 residues. Germline V CDR1 and CDR2: MNHNY, SVGAGI (reference sequence). The junction had 5 bases not matched to a gene; V was cut back by 6 bases and J by 2 bases. CDR3 sequence: CASRITSGGTYEQYF. CDR3 nucleotide sequence: TGTGCCAGCAGAATAACTAGCGGGGGGACCTACGAGCAGTACTTC.

This rearrangement joins TRBV7-2 to TRBJ2-5, with D maybe TRBD2 (7 bases). The CDR3 sequence is 15 residues long. Germline loops: CDR1 SGHTA, CDR2 FQGNSA. Deletions cut 1 base from V and 7 bases from J, with 16 bases between. The CDR3 DNA reads as TGTGCCAGCAGCTTAGTTGTGGGGGGGCCGGTGACCCAGTACTTC. Its translation: CASSLVVGGPVTQYF.

This rearrangement joins TRBV5-1 to TRBJ2-7; maybe TRBD2 (6 bases). Between the trimmed V and J ends, which lost 3 bases and 0 bases, there was a span of 10 bases. Germline CDR1 and CDR2: SGHRS and YFSETQ. The length of the CDR3 is 14 residues. The CDR3 nucleotides are TGCGCCAGCAGCTGGGGGGACCGCTCCTACGAGCAGTACTTC. Translating gives CASSWGDRSYEQYF.

This clone appeared once. V usage is TRBV27 and J usage is TRBJ2-7; 8 bases are shared with TRBD1. The CDR3 is made up of 14 amino acids. The V segment lost 5 bases and the J segment 7 bases; nucleotides outside the gene matches: 10. Germline-derived CDR1 and CDR2 are MNHEY and SMNVEV (reference sequence). CDR3 DNA: TGTGCCAGCAGTCCGCAGGGGGCGCACCGAGAGCAGTACTTC. It translates to CASSPQGAHREQYF.

This rearrangement joins TRBV11-2 to TRBJ1-1; no firm D call. This CDR3 is built from 13 residues. Deletions cut 5 bases from V and 5 bases from J, with 12 bases between. CDR1 is SGHAT, CDR2 FQNNGV, per germline. The chain's CDR3 is CASSPPGPTEAFF. The CDR3 bases are TGTGCCAGCAGCCCACCTGGCCCAACTGAAGCTTTCTTT.

This clone appeared a single time. The V gene is TRBV7-3, the J gene TRBJ1-5; 8 bases map to TRBD1. This CDR3 is built from 14 residues. V dropped 5 bases and J dropped 7; count of bases not matched to a gene: 7. Germline V lookup: CDR1 SGHTA, CDR2 FQGTGA. The CDR3 DNA is TGTGCCAGCAGCCCGACAGGGGCTAACCAGCCCCAGCATTTT. Translated, it gives CASSPTGANQPQHF.

The V call is TRBV4-2, the J call TRBJ1-5, with D tentatively TRBD1 (5 bases). Germline lookup yields CDR1 LGHNA and CDR2 YNFKEQ. The length of the CDR3 is 18 residues. V shed 1 base and J shed 2 bases, with 18 bases lying between them. DNA for the CDR3: TGTGCCAGCAGCCAAGTATCTTTCAGGGAAGGGCGCAATCAGCCCCAGCATTTT. This encodes CASSQVSFREGRNQPQHF.

CDR3 sequence (DNA): TGTGCCAGCAGCCAAGAAGCAAGCGGGGGGACCGGGGGGACCCAGTACTTC. This translates into CASSQEASGGTGGTQYF. The gene calls are TRBV4-2 and TRBJ2-5, with TRBD2 matching over 9 bases. This CDR3 comprises 17 residues. Germline V gene lookup returns CDR1 LGHNA and CDR2 YNFKEQ. V gave up 0 bases and J gave up 7 bases; unmatched junction bases: 12.

The chain links TRBV7-8 to TRBJ1-6; maybe TRBD1 (5 bases). The CDR3 runs 18 residues. Germline lookup yields CDR1 SGHVS and CDR2 FQNEAQ. With 2 bases removed from V and 9 bases from J, the gap between germline ends came to 23 bases. The CDR3 spells CASSLRAWGGASRSPLHF. CDR3 DNA: TGTGCCAGCAGCTTACGAGCCTGGGGGGGTGCTTCCCGTTCACCCCTCCACTTT.

The rearrangement uses TRBV9 and TRBJ1-1; a weak D match, TRBD1 (5 bases). CDR3 length: 14 residues. V dropped 3 bases and J dropped 7 bases, with 16 bases sitting between them. Per germline, CDR1 SGDLS and CDR2 YYNGEE. Here the CDR3 reads CASSAEAWGGEAFF. CDR3 coding DNA: TGTGCCAGCAGCGCCGAGGCCTGGGGGGGTGAAGCTTTCTTT.

The chain uses TRBV19 and TRBJ1-1; tentative D call: TRBD1 (5 bases). The CDR3 totals 15 residues. Germline CDR1 LNHDA, CDR2 SQIVND (reference sequence). Trimming pared 9 bases from V and 1 base from J, leaving 18 bases between. This CDR3 is CASLKWGRKNTEAFF. CDR3 DNA: TGTGCCAGCCTCAAGTGGGGCAGAAAGAACACTGAAGCTTTCTTT.

The rearrangement joins TRBV4-3 to TRBJ2-3; TRBD2 aligns across 13 bases. The J segment lost 5 bases and the V segment lost 0 bases, leaving 11 bases of the junction unmatched. Germline V gives CDR1 LGHNA, CDR2 YSLEER. This CDR3 region has 19 residues. This chain's CDR3 is CASSQELTSGGALRDTQYF. The CDR3 region has the DNA TGCGCCAGCAGCCAAGAGCTAACTAGCGGGGGGGCCCTTAGAGATACGCAGTATTTT.

The V and J genes are TRBV6-1 and TRBJ2-3, with 7 bases matching TRBD1. The CDR3 length is 15 residues. J was trimmed by 2 bases and V by 5 bases; bases with no gene match: 7. Germline V lookup: CDR1 MNHNS, CDR2 SASEGT. The CDR3 spells CASSSRRGFTDTQYF. In nucleotides, the CDR3 is TGTGCCAGCAGTTCACGCAGGGGGTTCACAGATACGCAGTATTTT.

V and J are TRBV7-2 and TRBJ2-5, with 10 positions matching TRBD1. V shed 2 bases and J 2 bases; nucleotides not matched to a gene: 5. Germline V gene lookup returns CDR1 SGHTA and CDR2 FQGNSA. The length of the CDR3 is 16 residues. The DNA of the CDR3 is TGTGCCAGCAGCTTAATGGGGACAGGGGAGCAAGAGACCCAGTACTTC. The encoded protein is CASSLMGTGEQETQYF.

V gene TRBV27 combines with J gene TRBJ2-1, with D possibly being TRBD2 (6 bases). The CDR3 length is 17 residues. V was shortened by 4 bases and J by 0 bases, with 16 bases between the two germline ends. CDR1 is MNHEY, CDR2 SMNVEV, per germline (reference sequence). The CDR3 bases are TGTGCCAGCAGTTCTCATGTTCGGGGGAGCTCCTACAATGAGCAGTTCTTC. Translating gives CASSSHVRGSSYNEQFF.

Remarks on this clone: Distinct nucleotide sequences in the sample also encode this CDR3. V is TRBV4-1 and J is TRBJ2-3, with TRBD2 matching 15 bases. V lost 3 bases and J lost 6; bases outside the gene matches: 1. The CDR3 is 15 residues long. The germline CDR1 and CDR2 sequences are MGHRA and YSYEKL. Here the CDR3 reads CASSQGLAGGDTQYF. In DNA form, the CDR3 reads TGCGCCAGCAGCCAGGGACTAGCGGGGGGTGATACGCAGTATTTT.

The rearrangement uses TRBV7-3 and TRBJ1-4, with a tentative D call TRBD1 (5 bases). V lost 5 bases and J 0 bases, leaving 13 bases between the germline ends. The CDR3 totals 16 residues. Germline loops: CDR1 SGHTA, CDR2 FQGTGA. CDR3 nucleotides: TGTGCCAGCAGCAAAATGCCAGGGCCAACTAATGAAAAACTGTTTTTT. It codes for CASSKMPGPTNEKLFF.

CDR3 DNA sequence: TGTGCCAGCAGGACAGGGAAGGTTGCAACTAATGAAAAACTGTTTTTT. Residues: CASRTGKVATNEKLFF. The chain employs TRBV2 and TRBJ1-4; 7 bases match TRBD1. This CDR3 contains 16 residues. The trim removed 6 bases at V and 0 bases at J, leaving 7 bases unmatched. Germline CDR1 SNHLY, CDR2 FYNNEI.

The sample holds a few counts of this clone. Different DNA sequences within this sample yield the same CDR3. The CDR3 loop reads CASSSQTGRNYGYTF. CDR3 DNA: TGTGCCAGCAGCTCGCAGACGGGGAGAAACTATGGCTACACCTTC. V usage is TRBV11-2 and J usage is TRBJ1-2, with D unclear. CDR1 SGHAT and CDR2 FQNNGV come from the germline V gene. V lost 4 bases to trimming and J lost 2 bases, with 14 bases between them. This CDR3 is 15 amino acids long.

In nucleotides, the CDR3 is TGTGCCAGCAGCCCCCGGTGGGGCGGGGACAATGAGCAGTTCTTC. Amino acids: CASSPRWGGDNEQFF. The rearrangement joins TRBV9 to TRBJ2-1; tentatively, D is TRBD2 (6 bases). The CDR3 spans 15 residues. Trimming removed 4 bases at V and 5 bases at J, with 16 bases between. CDR1 SGDLS and CDR2 YYNGEE come from the germline V gene.

The CDR3: CASSLLTGTLIYEQYF. For the CDR3, the DNA is TGTGCCAGCAGCCTATTGACCGGGACATTAATCTACGAGCAGTACTTC. V and J are TRBV5-6 and TRBJ2-7; D perhaps matches TRBD1 (6 bases). Germline values: CDR1 SGHDT, CDR2 YYEEEE. Trimming stripped 4 bases from V and 3 bases from J, with 20 bases between. The CDR3 is 16 residues long.